The 17 T cell receptor beta chains below come from one sample, sequenced in a study of human T cells and chemical hapten exposure. TCRdb used MiXCR to reprocess the RACE reads, holding one entry per CDR3 protein. The sample consists of about 89,000 distinct CDR3 sequences, approximately 9.9% of them appearing once. Time point of the sample: patch test 2, 6 weeks after DPC sensitization. Treatment indicated: therapeutic diphenylcyclopropenone sensitization with weekly scalp DPC. The sequencing here drew on whole blood, taken in connection with sensitization to the hapten diphenylcyclopropenone (DPC). The receptors come from a man aged 40-50 years with alopecia areata. Some clones in this sample may be carry-over from other donors' samples.

The sample holds a few counts of this clonotype. This chain connects TRBV19 to TRBJ2-1; D assignment may be TRBD1 or TRBD2 (6 bases each). CDR1 and CDR2 from the germline V gene are LNHDA and SQIVND (reference sequence). This CDR3 region has 15 residues. V lost 2 bases and J 7 bases, leaving 15 bases between the germline ends. CDR3 protein: CASSIRGRERNEQFF. The CDR3 region has the DNA TGTGCCAGTAGTATACGGGGGCGCGAAAGGAATGAGCAGTTCTTC.

The chain is built from TRBV29-1 and TRBJ2-7; D is unresolved. Germline V gene sequence: CDR1 SQVTM, CDR2 ANQGSEA. The length of the CDR3 is 11 residues. Trimming took 4 bases from V and 3 from J, leaving 7 bases between them. The CDR3 DNA sequence: TGCAGCGTTGTCTCCAGCTACGAGCAGTACTTC. Protein sequence: CSVVSSYEQYF.

The rearrangement joins TRBV6-2 or TRBV6-3 to TRBJ2-3; the D is unclear. Germline V lookup: CDR1 MNHEY, CDR2 SVGEGT. The CDR3 extends over 14 amino acids. Between the trimmed V and J ends, which lost 7 bases and 2 bases, there was a span of 13 bases. The CDR3 DNA reads TGTGCCAGCATTCGCTTTATTCTCACAGATACGCAGTATTTT. This translates into CASIRFILTDTQYF.

This clonotype has just one count. The rearrangement uses TRBV29-1 and TRBJ1-1; 7 bases fit TRBD1. V shed 5 bases, J shed 10 bases, and the junction held 10 bases outside the gene matches. From germline, CDR1 is SQVTM and CDR2 ANQGSEA. The CDR3 spans 12 residues. CDR3 sequence (DNA): TGCAGCGTTCTTAGCGACAGGGCGCGAGCTTTCTTT. It codes for CSVLSDRARAFF.

This clonotype was seen a few times. The CDR3 is CASSFTNRSAYEQYV. In DNA form, the CDR3 reads TGTGCCAGCAGTTTTACGAATCGGTCGGCCTACGAGCAGTACGTC. The chain combines TRBV6-8 with TRBJ2-7; D not resolved. Germline assignment: CDR1 MNHGY and CDR2 SAAAGT. The CDR3 loop spans 15 amino acids. V was pared by 4 bases and J by 2 bases, with 15 bases between.

This chain connects TRBV5-1 to TRBJ2-1, with 13 positions matching TRBD2. This CDR3 has 15 residues. V shed 4 bases, J shed 14 bases, and the junction held 12 bases outside the gene matches. Germline CDR1 and CDR2: SGHRS and YFSETQ. The CDR3 DNA reads TGCGCCAGCAGCCACAACGGACTAGCGGGAGTCGGCGAGTTCTTC. Translation gives CASSHNGLAGVGEFF.

The gene calls are TRBV28 and TRBJ2-1; possibly TRBD2 for D (5 bases). The CDR3 loop spans 15 amino acids. Germline V gene sequence: CDR1 MDHEN, CDR2 SYDVKM. The DNA of the CDR3 is TGTGCTACCCAAACACAAGCGGTCTCCTACAATGAGCAGTTCTTC. This sequence encodes CATQTQAVSYNEQFF.

This clonotype appeared a few times. V is TRBV7-9 and J is TRBJ1-1, with D unclear. This CDR3 has 13 amino acids. Germline loops: CDR1 SEHNR, CDR2 FQNEAQ (reference sequence). The germline V and J ends were trimmed by 4 bases and 2 bases, with 8 bases remaining between them. CDR3 amino acids: CASSWTPNTEAFF. The CDR3 DNA reads as TGTGCCAGCAGCTGGACCCCCAACACTGAAGCTTTCTTT.

This chain connects TRBV11-1 to TRBJ2-3; perhaps TRBD2 as D (6 bases). CDR3 length: 15 residues. Germline assignment: CDR1 SGHAT and CDR2 FQDESV (reference sequence). Trimming pared 5 bases from V and 2 bases from J, leaving 14 bases between. CDR3 sequence: CASSDSSDSTDTQYF. DNA of the CDR3: TGTGCCAGCAGCGACTCTAGCGATTCCACAGATACGCAGTATTTT.

The V call is TRBV20-1, the J call TRBJ2-2; D is unclear. CDR1 and CDR2 (germline): DFQATT, SNEGSKA (reference sequence). Trimming left V 1 base short and J 5 bases short, with 14 bases between. This CDR3 is 15 amino acids long. The CDR3 coding sequence is TGCAGTGCTAGAGTACCGACCGGACCGACCGGGGAGCTGTTTTTT. Encoded protein: CSARVPTGPTGELFF.

This clonotype has more than one count but fewer than ten. The chain uses TRBV4-2 and TRBJ2-1; TRBD2 matches 13 bases. CDR1 is LGHNA, CDR2 YNFKEQ, per germline. This CDR3 is 15 amino acids long. After removal of 3 bases from V and 8 bases from J, the junction contained 4 bases not matched to a gene. The chain's CDR3 is CASSHRTSGSDEQFF. The CDR3 nucleotides read TGTGCCAGCAGCCACAGGACTAGCGGGAGCGATGAGCAGTTCTTC.

This clonotype was seen a single time. The genes are TRBV7-8 and TRBJ2-7; D perhaps matches TRBD1 (5 bases). Trimming took 5 bases from V and 3 from J, leaving 8 bases between them. Per the germline V gene, CDR1 is SGHVS and CDR2 is FQNEAQ. The CDR3 extends over 12 amino acids. Here the CDR3 DNA reads TGTGCCAGCAGCCAGACAGTCTACGAGCAGTACGTC. Protein sequence: CASSQTVYEQYV.

There are a few counts of this clonotype. This chain connects TRBV7-6 to TRBJ2-2; the match to TRBD2 covers 8 bases. Per the germline V gene, CDR1 is SGHVS and CDR2 is FNYEAQ. The ends lost 2 bases at V and 5 bases at J; junction bases unmatched: 4. The CDR3 has 15 amino acids. The CDR3 nucleotides are TGTGCCAGCAGCTTACGGGAGGGAAGGACCGGGGAGCTGTTTTTT. Residues: CASSLREGRTGELFF.

This clonotype was seen only a few times. The chain links TRBV24-1 to TRBJ2-3; 8 nucleotides line up with TRBD2. Per germline, CDR1 KGHDR and CDR2 SFDVKD. Trimming removed 9 bases from V and 1 base from J; junction bases left unmatched: 8. The CDR3 totals 15 residues. CDR3 coding DNA: TGTGCCACCGGGCGGGGGGACACCCGCACAGATACGCAGTATTTT. As protein: CATGRGDTRTDTQYF.

Ten or more counts support this clonotype. CDR3 loop: CASTLAGITDTQYF. The CDR3 nucleotides are TGCGCCAGCACCCTAGCGGGAATCACAGATACGCAGTATTTT. The rearrangement links TRBV5-1 to TRBJ2-3, with 9 bases lining up with TRBD2. This CDR3 has 14 amino acids. From germline, CDR1 is SGHRS and CDR2 YFSETQ. The ends lost 6 bases at V and 2 bases at J; junction bases unmatched: 4. The whole variable domain, filled in from reference TRBV5-1 and TRBJ2-3, reads KAGVTQTPRYLIKTRGQQVTLSCSPISGHRSVSWYQQTPGQGLQFLFEYFSETQRNKGNFPGRFSGRQFSNSRSEMNVSTLELGDSALYLCASTLAGITDTQYFGPGTRLTVL.

This clonotype showed up many times. This chain connects TRBV27 to TRBJ1-2; 8 positions agree with TRBD1. Germline CDR1 is MNHEY and CDR2 is SMNVEV (reference sequence). The CDR3 extends over 13 amino acids. J gave up 7 bases and V 6 bases, and 7 bases lay outside the gene matches. CDR3 nucleotide sequence: TGTGCCAGCAGAACGACAGGGGCAGGTGGCTACACCTTC. It specifies CASRTTGAGGYTF.

The J gene is TRBJ2-2, the V gene TRBV29-1, with TRBD2 matching over 7 bases. Germline V gives CDR1 SQVTM, CDR2 ANQGSEA. J lost 6 bases, V lost 5 bases, and 6 bases had no gene match. This CDR3 region has 13 residues. CDR3 in DNA: TGCAGCGTTCGGGGGAGGGCCGCCGGGGAGCTGTTTTTT. Translated: CSVRGRAAGELFF.